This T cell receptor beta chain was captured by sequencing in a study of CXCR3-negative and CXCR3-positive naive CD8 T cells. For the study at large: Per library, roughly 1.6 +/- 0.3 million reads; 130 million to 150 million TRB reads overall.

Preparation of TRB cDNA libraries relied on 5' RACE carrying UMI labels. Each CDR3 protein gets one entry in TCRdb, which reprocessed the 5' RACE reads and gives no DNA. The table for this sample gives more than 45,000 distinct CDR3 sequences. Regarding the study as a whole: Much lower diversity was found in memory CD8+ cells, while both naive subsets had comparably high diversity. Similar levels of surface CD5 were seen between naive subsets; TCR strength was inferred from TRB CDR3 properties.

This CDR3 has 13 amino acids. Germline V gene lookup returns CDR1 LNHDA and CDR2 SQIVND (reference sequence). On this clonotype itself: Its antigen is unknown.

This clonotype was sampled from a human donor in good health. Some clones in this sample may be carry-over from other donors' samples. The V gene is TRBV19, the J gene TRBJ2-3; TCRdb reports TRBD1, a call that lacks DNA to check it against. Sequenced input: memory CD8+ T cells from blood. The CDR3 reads CASSIRGADTQYF. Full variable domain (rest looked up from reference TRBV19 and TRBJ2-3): DGGITQSPKYLFRKEGQNVTLSCEQNLNHDAMYWYRQDPGQGLRLIYYSQIVNDFQKGDIAEGYSVSREKKESFPLTVTSAQKNPTAFYLCASSIRGADTQYFGPGTRLTVL.